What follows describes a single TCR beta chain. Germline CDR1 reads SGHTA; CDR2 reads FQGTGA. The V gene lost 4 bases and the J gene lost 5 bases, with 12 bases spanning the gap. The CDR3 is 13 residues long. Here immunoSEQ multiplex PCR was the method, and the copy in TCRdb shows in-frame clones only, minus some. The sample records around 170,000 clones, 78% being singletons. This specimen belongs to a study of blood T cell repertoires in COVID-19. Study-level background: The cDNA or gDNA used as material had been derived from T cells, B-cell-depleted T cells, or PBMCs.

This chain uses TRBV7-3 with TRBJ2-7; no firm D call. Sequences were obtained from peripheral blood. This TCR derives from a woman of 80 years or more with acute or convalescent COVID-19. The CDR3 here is CASSYFSDDEQYF. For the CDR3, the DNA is TGTGCCAGCAGCTATTTCAGCGACGACGAGCAGTACTTC.